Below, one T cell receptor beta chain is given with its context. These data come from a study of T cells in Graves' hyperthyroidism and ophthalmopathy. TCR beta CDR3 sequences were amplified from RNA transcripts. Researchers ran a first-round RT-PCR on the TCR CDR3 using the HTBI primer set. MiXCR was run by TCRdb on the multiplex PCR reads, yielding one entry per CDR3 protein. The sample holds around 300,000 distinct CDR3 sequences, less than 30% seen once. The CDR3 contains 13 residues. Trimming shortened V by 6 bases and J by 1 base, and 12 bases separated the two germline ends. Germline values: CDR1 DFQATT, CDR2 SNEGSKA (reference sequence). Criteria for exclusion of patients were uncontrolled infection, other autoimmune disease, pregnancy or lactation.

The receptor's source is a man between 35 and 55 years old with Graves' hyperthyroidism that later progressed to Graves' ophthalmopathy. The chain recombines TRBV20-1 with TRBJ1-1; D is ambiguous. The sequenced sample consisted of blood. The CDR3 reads CSAGRTANTEAFF. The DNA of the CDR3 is TGCAGTGCGGGGAGGACGGCGAACACTGAAGCTTTCTTT.